This T cell receptor beta chain was sequenced for a study of radiotherapy plus CTLA-4 blockade in lung cancer. In the case of this clone: What it binds is not known.

The table came from immunoSEQ multiplex PCR; TCRdb's copy has only in-frame clones and leaves some out. This table has roughly 75,000 clones, around 80% appearing once. Per germline, CDR1 WSHSY and CDR2 SAAADI. Trimming removed 5 bases from V and 5 bases from J; junction bases left unmatched: 4. The CDR3 spans 15 residues. Focal radiation was given together with CTLA-4 blockade (ipilimumab) to patients with chemo-refractory metastatic non-small-cell lung cancer. Study-wide points: The best predictor of response was reported to be early blood T cell clone dynamics, with interferon-beta.

The J gene is TRBJ2-2, the V gene TRBV10-2, with TRBD2 matching over 11 bases. The receptor was isolated from a human donor with non-small cell lung cancer who had stable disease on radiotherapy plus ipilimumab. The sample was peripheral blood, taken from a patient treated with radiotherapy plus ipilimumab. CDR3 nucleotide sequence: TGCGCCAGCAGTCAGACTAGCGGGGTTACCGGGGAGCTGTTTTTT. Translated, it gives CASSQTSGVTGELFF.